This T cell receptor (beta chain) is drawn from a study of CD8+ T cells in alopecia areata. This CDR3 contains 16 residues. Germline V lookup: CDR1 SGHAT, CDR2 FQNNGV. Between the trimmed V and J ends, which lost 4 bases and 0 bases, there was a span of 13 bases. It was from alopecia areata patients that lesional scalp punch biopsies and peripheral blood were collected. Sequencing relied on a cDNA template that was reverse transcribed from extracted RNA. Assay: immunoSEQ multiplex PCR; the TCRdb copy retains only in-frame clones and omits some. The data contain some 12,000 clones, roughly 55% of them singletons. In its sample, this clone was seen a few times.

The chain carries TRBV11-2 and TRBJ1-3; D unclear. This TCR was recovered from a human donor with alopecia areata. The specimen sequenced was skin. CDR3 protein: CASSSYRRNSGNTIYF. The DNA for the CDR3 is TGTGCCAGCAGCTCATACCGCAGAAACTCTGGAAACACCATATATTTT.